Sequencing of this T cell receptor beta chain was carried out in a study of shared clonotypes between healthy human individuals. Trimming removed 0 bases from V and 0 bases from J, with 8 bases in between. This CDR3 is built from 14 residues. CDR1 and CDR2 from the germline V gene are SQVTM and ANQGSEA. TCRdb keeps only in-frame clones here, not all; method: immunoSEQ multiplex PCR. The sample has over 2 million clones, about 95% seen once. The gene calls are TRBV29-1 and TRBJ2-5, with a weak D call TRBD1 (5 bases). What was sequenced was naive CD4+ T cells sorted from blood. The subset here: CD45RA+ positively selected. The receptor comes from a young man in good health. The CDR3, as DNA: TGCAGCGTTGAAGAAGCAGGGCACCAAGAGACCCAGTACTTC. Protein: CSVEEAGHQETQYF.